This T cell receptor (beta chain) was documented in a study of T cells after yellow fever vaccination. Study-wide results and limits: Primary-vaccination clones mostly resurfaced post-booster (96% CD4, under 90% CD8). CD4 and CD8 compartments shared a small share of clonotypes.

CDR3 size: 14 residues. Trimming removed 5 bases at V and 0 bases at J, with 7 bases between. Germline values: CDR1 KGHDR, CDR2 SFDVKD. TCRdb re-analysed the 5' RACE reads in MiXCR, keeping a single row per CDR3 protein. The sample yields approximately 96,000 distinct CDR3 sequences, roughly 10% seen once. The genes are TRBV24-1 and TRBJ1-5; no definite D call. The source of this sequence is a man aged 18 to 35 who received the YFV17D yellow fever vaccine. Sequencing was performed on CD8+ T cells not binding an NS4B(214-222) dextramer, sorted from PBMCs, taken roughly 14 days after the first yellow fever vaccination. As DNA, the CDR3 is TGTGCCACCAGTGGTATATCTAGCAATCAGCCCCAGCATTTT. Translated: CATSGISSNQPQHF.